Following are 17 T cell receptor beta chains from one sample sequenced in a study of cytotoxic CD8 clonotypes in ibrutinib-treated CLL. Only in-frame clones appear in the TCRdb table, and some are missing; sequencing was by immunoSEQ multiplex PCR. In the table there are roughly 130,000 clones, around 93% of which are singletons. This specimen consisted of PBMCs, obtained after 12 months of ibrutinib treatment. All receptors derive from a human donor with chronic lymphocytic leukemia.

The chain combines TRBV7-3 with TRBJ2-7; D unclear. CDR1 SGHTA and CDR2 FQGTGA come from the germline V gene. The CDR3 contains 18 residues. Trimming left V 2 bases short and J 0 bases short, with 20 bases between. The CDR3 sequence: CASSLVGGSPLNSYEQYF. DNA of the CDR3: TGTGCCAGCAGCTTAGTCGGCGGAAGCCCCCTGAACTCCTACGAGCAGTACTTC.

This clone was found once. V gene TRBV30 combines with J gene TRBJ2-2, with 8 positions matching TRBD2. This CDR3 contains 14 residues. CDR1 and CDR2 from the germline V gene are GTSNPN and SVGIG (reference sequence). V lost 5 bases and J lost 1; bases outside the gene matches: 3. The CDR3 nucleotides read TGTGCCTGGGTGGGGACTAGGAACACCGGGGAGCTGTTTTTT. Translation gives CAWVGTRNTGELFF.

V usage is TRBV5-1 and J usage is TRBJ1-1; D is unresolved. V was shortened by 2 bases and J by 1 base, with 6 bases between the two germline ends. This CDR3 comprises 13 residues. The V gene's germline CDR1 is SGHRS and CDR2 YFSETQ. The chain's CDR3 is CASSFGSNTEAFF. CDR3 DNA sequence: TGCGCCAGCAGCTTTGGTTCGAACACTGAAGCTTTCTTT.

V is TRBV5-1 and J is TRBJ1-2; 8 bases align to TRBD1. The V segment lost 0 bases and the J segment 8 bases; nucleotides outside the gene matches: 6. CDR1 is SGHRS, CDR2 YFSETQ, per germline. The CDR3 totals 14 residues. CDR3 coding DNA: TGCGCCAGCAGCTTGGCCGAGACAGGGGAAGGCTACACCTTC. Translated, it gives CASSLAETGEGYTF.

The genes are TRBV30 and TRBJ2-2; no clear D. This CDR3 is built from 13 residues. CDR1 and CDR2 from the germline V gene are GTSNPN and SVGIG (reference sequence). Trimming stripped 3 bases from V and 5 bases from J, with 10 bases between. CDR3 region: CAWSNSKTGELFF. CDR3 nucleotide sequence: TGTGCCTGGAGCAACAGTAAGACCGGGGAGCTGTTTTTT.

The chain links TRBV30 to TRBJ1-4, with D tentatively TRBD1 (5 bases). This CDR3 contains 13 residues. The ends were cut back, 5 bases at V and 6 bases at J, with 13 bases in the middle. Germline V gene lookup returns CDR1 GTSNPN and CDR2 SVGIG (reference sequence). The CDR3 region has the DNA TGTGCCTGGGGGGCAGGGTTGGATGAAAAACTGTTTTTT. Translating it yields CAWGAGLDEKLFF.

The chain recombines TRBV19 with TRBJ2-2, with no clear D. Germline CDR1 is LNHDA and CDR2 is SQIVND (reference sequence). V dropped 3 bases and J dropped 0 bases, with 8 bases sitting between them. The CDR3 spans 15 residues. The CDR3 loop is CASSMAGPNTGELFF. In DNA, the CDR3 is TGTGCCAGTAGTATGGCAGGACCGAACACCGGGGAGCTGTTTTTT.

This chain links TRBV19 with TRBJ1-1, with D possibly matching TRBD1 (6 bases). Looked up from germline, CDR1 is LNHDA and CDR2 is SQIVND (reference sequence). Trimming took off 2 bases at V and 0 bases at J, with 13 bases between the two ends. The CDR3 spans 16 residues. CDR3 region: CASSILAGAMNTEAFF. CDR3 nucleotide sequence: TGTGCCAGTAGTATACTGGCAGGGGCGATGAACACTGAAGCTTTCTTT.

V is TRBV11-3 and J is TRBJ2-3; D remains unclear. Germline V gene data show CDR1 as SGHNT and CDR2 as YENEEA. CDR3 length: 13 residues. V dropped 4 bases and J dropped 2 bases, with 7 bases sitting between them. The CDR3 protein is CASSYETTDTQYF. CDR3 bases: TGTGCCAGCAGCTACGAAACCACAGATACGCAGTATTTT.

This chain joins TRBV5-8 and TRBJ1-3, with D possibly matching TRBD1 (6 bases). The CDR3 consists of 15 residues. Germline CDR1 and CDR2: SGHTS and YDEGEE. The V end was cut by 3 bases, the J end by 1 base, with 11 bases between. The CDR3 is CASSSTGRSGNTIYF. For the CDR3, the DNA is TGTGCCAGCAGCTCTACAGGGAGGTCTGGAAACACCATATATTTT. The full variable domain, rest sourced from reference TRBV5-8 and TRBJ1-3, is EAGVTQSPTHLIKTRGQQATLRCSPISGHTSVYWYQQALGLGLQFLLWYDEGEERNRGNFPPRFSGRQFPNYSSELNVNALELEDSALYLCASSSTGRSGNTIYFGEGSWLTVV.

This sequence joins TRBV28 and TRBJ1-4; D gene uncertain. The CDR3 loop spans 14 amino acids. In germline, CDR1 is MDHEN, CDR2 SYDVKM. V shed 6 bases and J shed 7 bases, with 15 bases lying between them. The CDR3 coding sequence is TGTGCCAGCAGCACCCCGACCGGTTCTGAAAAACTGTTTTTT. Amino acid sequence: CASSTPTGSEKLFF.

The rearrangement uses TRBV9 and TRBJ2-3; D gene unclear. V dropped 1 base and J dropped 2 bases, with 11 bases sitting between them. CDR1 and CDR2 (germline): SGDLS, YYNGEE. The CDR3 length is 15 residues. The CDR3 region is CASSVFQDPTDTQYF. The CDR3 bases are TGTGCCAGCAGCGTATTCCAGGACCCCACAGATACGCAGTATTTT.

This chain connects TRBV7-2 to TRBJ1-2, with 7 bases lining up with TRBD1. Germline CDR1 reads SGHTA; CDR2 reads FQGNSA. With 5 bases clipped from V and 7 bases from J, the junction kept 10 bases outside the gene matches. There are 14 residues in the CDR3. CDR3 in amino acids: CASSRDSLAGGYTF. The CDR3 DNA reads as TGTGCCAGCAGCCGGGACAGCCTGGCGGGTGGCTACACCTTC.

The chain links TRBV5-1 to TRBJ2-4, with 7 positions matching TRBD1. V was clipped by 0 bases and J by 4 bases; unmatched bases: 4. The CDR3 is made up of 15 amino acids. Per germline, CDR1 SGHRS and CDR2 YFSETQ. The CDR3 sequence is CASSLEGAKKNIQYF. CDR3 DNA sequence: TGCGCCAGCAGCTTGGAGGGGGCTAAGAAAAACATTCAGTACTTC.

The rearrangement uses TRBV14 and TRBJ2-1; the D call may be TRBD1 or TRBD2 (7 bases each). Between the trimmed V and J ends, which lost 1 base and 15 bases, there was a span of 16 bases. Germline loops: CDR1 SGHDN, CDR2 FVKESK. The CDR3 has 13 residues. CDR3 loop: CASSQGEGTVRFF. CDR3 coding DNA: TGTGCCAGCAGCCAAGGGGAGGGGACAGTCCGGTTCTTC.

The chain uses TRBV14 and TRBJ2-1, with 11 bases lining up with TRBD2. The CDR3 runs 16 residues. Germline lookup yields CDR1 SGHDN and CDR2 FVKESK. V was clipped by 4 bases and J by 4 bases; unmatched bases: 6. CDR3 protein: CASSLGTSGKYNEQFF. CDR3 nucleotide sequence: TGTGCCAGCAGCCTAGGGACTAGCGGCAAATACAATGAGCAGTTCTTC.

This chain uses TRBV5-8 with TRBJ2-5, with 8 bases fitting TRBD1. In germline, CDR1 is SGHTS, CDR2 YDEGEE. J was trimmed by 5 bases and V by 5 bases; bases with no gene match: 8. The CDR3 consists of 14 residues. As DNA, the CDR3 is TGTGCCAGCAGTTTAGGACAGGGCTATGAGACCCAGTACTTC. Its translation is CASSLGQGYETQYF. Full variable domain (outside the CDR3, taken from reference TRBV5-8 and TRBJ2-5): EAGVTQSPTHLIKTRGQQATLRCSPISGHTSVYWYQQALGLGLQFLLWYDEGEERNRGNFPPRFSGRQFPNYSSELNVNALELEDSALYLCASSLGQGYETQYFGPGTRLLVL.